The 5 T cell receptor beta chains in this list originate from one sample, sequenced in a study of early T cells in non-severe SARS-CoV-2 infection. TCRdb passed the 5' RACE reads through MiXCR, listing each CDR3 protein once. The sample has 65,000 to 95,000 distinct CDR3 sequences, roughly 12% seen once; the top ten hold less than 20%. The sequencing used whole blood, collected at baseline. These receptors came from an adult who was a healthcare worker with PCR-confirmed SARS-CoV-2 infection or an uninfected control (not recorded which). The donor label of this sample is uncertain.

This chain links TRBV11-3 with TRBJ1-2, with D uncertain. This CDR3 contains 14 residues. The V gene's germline CDR1 is SGHNT and CDR2 YENEEA. V was clipped by 4 bases and J by 3 bases, with 12 bases between them. The CDR3 sequence: CASSSINGDYGYTF. CDR3 DNA sequence: TGTGCCAGCAGCTCCATTAACGGGGACTATGGCTACACCTTC.

The chain recombines TRBV24-1 with TRBJ2-1, with D unclear. The CDR3 extends over 13 amino acids. CDR1 and CDR2 (germline): KGHDR, SFDVKD. The V end lost 2 bases, the J end lost 4 bases, and 5 bases lay between the germline ends. CDR3 coding DNA: TGTGCCACCAGTGATTCCCCTTACAATGAGCAGTTCTTC. Translation: CATSDSPYNEQFF.

This clonotype was counted many times. V gene TRBV5-1 combines with J gene TRBJ2-7; the D is unclear. The CDR3 extends over 15 amino acids. V was shortened by 0 bases and J by 0 bases, with 10 bases between the two germline ends. CDR1 and CDR2 from the germline V gene are SGHRS and YFSETQ. CDR3 amino acids: CASSLGVRYSYEQYF. CDR3 nucleotides: TGCGCCAGCAGCTTGGGGGTAAGGTACTCCTACGAGCAGTACTTC. Full variable domain (rest looked up from reference TRBV5-1 and TRBJ2-7): KAGVTQTPRYLIKTRGQQVTLSCSPISGHRSVSWYQQTPGQGLQFLFEYFSETQRNKGNFPGRFSGRQFSNSRSEMNVSTLELGDSALYLCASSLGVRYSYEQYFGPGTRLTVT.

The chain links TRBV6-6 to TRBJ1-1; 7 bases map to TRBD1. The CDR3 sequence is 15 residues long. V trimming: 5 bases; J trimming: 2 bases; junction bases outside the gene matches: 8. Per germline, CDR1 MNHNY and CDR2 SVGAGI (reference sequence). This CDR3 reads CASSPGQRINTEAFF. The CDR3 DNA reads TGTGCCAGCAGTCCGGGACAGAGAATAAACACTGAAGCTTTCTTT.

The genes are TRBV11-2 and TRBJ2-2; possible D gene TRBD1, 6 bases. The CDR3 sequence is 15 residues long. The V gene lost 5 bases and the J gene lost 7 bases, with 17 bases spanning the gap. In germline, CDR1 is SGHAT, CDR2 FQNNGV. The CDR3 reads CASSHKDRLNGELFF. The CDR3 DNA reads TGTGCCAGCAGCCACAAGGACAGACTAAACGGGGAGCTGTTTTTT.